This T cell receptor (beta chain) was documented in a study of beta chain features in type 1 diabetes. Looking at the study overall: Patients looked much like healthy donors when it came to age, gender and cell yields. Study conclusions and caveats: Shortening of TCRB CDR3s, moderate but significant, appeared in all four CD4+ subsets of Type 1 diabetes patients. Fewer insertions but more deletions were seen at VDJ junctions in type 1 diabetes patients. Equally in patients and controls, PCR might preferentially amplify shorter templates. The question of HLA type influencing TCRB rearrangement was one that remained unresolved here.

This clone was picked up many times. Its antigen is still unknown. The same CDR3 also results from other DNA sequences found in this sample. Expressed TCRB transcripts got sequenced, as all isolated RNA was reverse transcribed. Libraries were prepared by immunoSEQ multiplex PCR; TCRdb keeps only in-frame clonotypes and omits some of them. Found here are about 140,000 clones, approximately 13% of them singletons; the top ten hold under 1.5%. The germline V and J ends were trimmed by 1 base and 8 bases, with 14 bases remaining between them. Germline values: CDR1 SGHTA, CDR2 FQGNSA. This CDR3 has 14 amino acids.

The sequencing input was central memory CD4+ T cells from blood. The genes are TRBV7-2 and TRBJ1-2; D perhaps matches TRBD1 (5 bases). The TCR sequence derives from a man in his late teens or twenties with type 1 diabetes. The CDR3 loop reads CASSLGDGPGGYTF. The CDR3, as DNA: TGTGCCAGCAGCTTAGGGGACGGCCCTGGGGGCTACACCTTC.